Shown below are 29 T cell receptor beta chains from a single sample sequenced in a study of blood T cell repertoires in COVID-19. Only in-frame clones appear in the TCRdb table, and some are missing; sequencing was by immunoSEQ multiplex PCR. The sample consists of roughly 160,000 clones, roughly 86% of them appearing once. Input material: peripheral blood. These receptors came from a man aged 45 to 65 with active or convalescent COVID-19.

This sequence joins TRBV7-2 and TRBJ2-1, with 7 bases identical to TRBD1. This CDR3 has 14 residues. V lost 7 bases and J lost 5; bases outside the gene matches: 8. Germline values: CDR1 SGHTA, CDR2 FQGNSA. CDR3 sequence (DNA): TGTGCCAGCACCTGGGGACAGATTAACAATGAGCAGTTCTTC. Its protein is CASTWGQINNEQFF. The entire variable domain, with the rest obtained from reference TRBV7-2 and TRBJ2-1, is as follows: GAGVSQSPSNKVTEKGKDVELRCDPISGHTALYWYRQSLGQGLEFLIYFQGNSAPDKSGLPSDRFSAERTGGSVSTLTIQRTQQEDSAVYLCASTWGQINNEQFFGPGTRLTVL.

This sequence joins TRBV5-8 and TRBJ2-7; the D gene is possibly TRBD1 (7 bases). Germline V gene lookup returns CDR1 SGHTS and CDR2 YDEGEE. Trimming took 3 bases from V and 5 from J, leaving 15 bases between them. The CDR3 consists of 14 residues. The CDR3 region has the DNA TGTGCCAGCAGCTGGAGGGGGCCGTTCCACGAGCAGTACTTC. Amino acids: CASSWRGPFHEQYF. Drawing the rest from reference TRBV5-8 and TRBJ2-7, the complete variable domain is EAGVTQSPTHLIKTRGQQATLRCSPISGHTSVYWYQQALGLGLQFLLWYDEGEERNRGNFPPRFSGRQFPNYSSELNVNALELEDSALYLCASSWRGPFHEQYFGPGTRLTVT.

This chain links TRBV3-1 (or the pseudogene TRBV3-2) with TRBJ2-3; TRBD1 aligns across 7 bases. The germline V gene encodes CDR1 LGHDT and CDR2 YNNKEL (reference sequence). The length of the CDR3 is 15 residues. Trimming removed 4 bases from V and 2 bases from J; junction bases left unmatched: 6. The chain's CDR3 is CASSRPGQITDTQYF. CDR3 nucleotides: TGTGCCAGCAGCCGTCCGGGACAGATCACAGATACGCAGTATTTT.

This clone is a singleton in its sample. The V and J genes are TRBV5-1 and TRBJ1-2; possibly TRBD1 for D (5 bases). Germline CDR1 and CDR2: SGHRS and YFSETQ. The CDR3 covers 14 residues. Between the trimmed V and J ends, which lost 0 bases and 4 bases, there was a span of 10 bases. The CDR3 DNA is TGCGCCAGCAGCTTGGGACAGTCTGGCTATGGCTACACCTTC. This encodes CASSLGQSGYGYTF. Together with reference TRBV5-1 and TRBJ1-2, the CDR3 gives the full variable domain: KAGVTQTPRYLIKTRGQQVTLSCSPISGHRSVSWYQQTPGQGLQFLFEYFSETQRNKGNFPGRFSGRQFSNSRSEMNVSTLELGDSALYLCASSLGQSGYGYTFGSGTRLTVV.

The rearrangement uses TRBV7-3 and TRBJ1-6; the match to TRBD1 covers 7 bases. Germline CDR1 and CDR2: SGHTA and FQGTGA. This CDR3 has 15 amino acids. With V trimmed by 1 base and J by 9 bases, 6 bases remained unmatched. As DNA, the CDR3 is TGTGCCAGCAGCTTAAGTGGGCAGGGGGTTTCACCCCTCCACTTT. Its protein product is CASSLSGQGVSPLHF.

The chain carries TRBV5-1 and TRBJ2-7; possible D gene TRBD1, 6 bases. This CDR3 has 13 residues. Trimming cost V 0 bases and J 6 bases, with 10 bases left between them. Germline CDR1 is SGHRS and CDR2 is YFSETQ. CDR3: CASSLGDRSEQYF. In DNA form, the CDR3 reads TGCGCCAGCAGCTTGGGCGACAGGTCCGAGCAGTACTTC.

V usage is TRBV24-1 and J usage is TRBJ2-7; the match to TRBD1 covers 8 bases. Germline-derived CDR1 and CDR2 are KGHDR and SFDVKD. V gave up 4 bases and J gave up 0 bases; unmatched junction bases: 13. This CDR3 is built from 18 residues. CDR3 in DNA: TGTGCCACCAGTGACCCGAGGGGTCGGACAGGGAACTCCTACGAGCAGTACTTC. Translation: CATSDPRGRTGNSYEQYF.

The chain couples TRBV10-3 to TRBJ1-1; 7 bases line up with TRBD1. The length of the CDR3 is 13 residues. V was pared by 5 bases and J by 4 bases, with 4 bases of the junction left unmatched. Germline lookup yields CDR1 ENHRY and CDR2 SYGVKD. The CDR3 loop is CAISTGEGTEAFF. As DNA, the CDR3 is TGTGCCATCAGTACAGGGGAAGGCACTGAAGCTTTCTTT.

This chain links TRBV7-2 with TRBJ1-6, with 9 bases identical to TRBD1. J lost 10 bases, V lost 2 bases, and 6 bases had no gene match. Germline CDR1 SGHTA, CDR2 FQGNSA. The CDR3 runs to 15 residues. The CDR3: CASSLTGQGFSPLHF. As DNA, the CDR3 is TGTGCCAGCAGCTTAACGGGACAGGGTTTCTCACCCCTCCACTTT.

The chain uses TRBV5-1 and TRBJ1-1; 9 bases align to TRBD1. CDR1 is SGHRS and CDR2 is YFSETQ in the germline V gene. The CDR3 is 14 residues long. J gave up 7 bases and V 0 bases, and 4 bases lay outside the gene matches. In nucleotides, the CDR3 is TGCGCCAGCAGCTTGGAGACAGGGGGAGGTGAAGCTTTCTTT. Its protein is CASSLETGGGEAFF.

J is TRBJ2-5 and V is TRBV2; 12 nucleotides align to TRBD2. Germline V gene data show CDR1 as SNHLY and CDR2 as FYNNEI. This CDR3 is built from 16 residues. The J segment lost 2 bases and the V segment lost 5 bases, leaving 6 bases of the junction unmatched. The CDR3 loop reads CASSRTSGASQETQYF. The CDR3 DNA reads as TGTGCCAGCAGTCGGACTAGCGGGGCGTCTCAAGAGACCCAGTACTTC.

The J gene is TRBJ2-1, the V gene TRBV9; 14 nucleotides align to TRBD2. This CDR3 is built from 14 residues. In germline, CDR1 is SGDLS, CDR2 YYNGEE. V was pared by 4 bases and J by 9 bases, with 3 bases of the junction left unmatched. CDR3 in DNA: TGTGCCAGCAGCCCGGGACTAGCGGGAGCTGAGCAGTTCTTC. Residues: CASSPGLAGAEQFF.

This chain joins TRBV6-5 and TRBJ1-2; D is perhaps TRBD1 (5 bases). V was clipped by 5 bases and J by 2 bases, with 9 bases between them. Germline V gene data show CDR1 as MNHEY and CDR2 as SVGAGI. This CDR3 comprises 13 residues. The CDR3 coding sequence is TGTGCCAGCAGTCCCAGGGTAAACTATGGCTACACCTTC. Amino acids: CASSPRVNYGYTF.

This rearrangement joins TRBV5-5 to TRBJ1-3; 9 bases are shared with TRBD1. This CDR3 comprises 17 residues. CDR1 and CDR2 (germline): SGHKS, YYEKEE (reference sequence). The V segment lost 3 bases and the J segment 0 bases; nucleotides outside the gene matches: 7. The DNA of the CDR3 is TGTGCCAGCAGCTGGGGACAGGGCTCACTCTCTGGAAACACCATATATTTT. Its protein product is CASSWGQGSLSGNTIYF.

This chain joins TRBV7-2 and TRBJ2-3; TRBD2 matches 7 bases. CDR3 size: 16 residues. V lost 2 bases and J lost 2; bases outside the gene matches: 7. Looked up from germline, CDR1 is SGHTA and CDR2 is FQGNSA. CDR3 residues: CASSLLADLSTDTQYF. CDR3 DNA: TGTGCCAGCAGCTTACTAGCGGACCTTTCCACAGATACGCAGTATTTT.

A single count supports this clone. The chain recombines TRBV29-1 with TRBJ2-3; 10 bases match TRBD2. The CDR3 sequence is 13 residues long. The junction had 6 bases not matched to a gene; V was cut back by 6 bases and J by 6 bases. Germline lookup yields CDR1 SQVTM and CDR2 ANQGSEA. CDR3 region: CSVQSGGADTQYF. The CDR3 DNA is TGCAGCGTCCAAAGCGGGGGGGCGGATACGCAGTATTTT.

The rearrangement uses TRBV6-5 and TRBJ1-2, with no clear D. CDR3 size: 14 residues. Trimming cost V 0 bases and J 6 bases, with 11 bases left between them. Germline values: CDR1 MNHEY, CDR2 SVGAGI. The CDR3 DNA is TGTGCCAGCAGTTACTCGTTCAGTCCAAATGGCTACACCTTC. Translated, it gives CASSYSFSPNGYTF.

This chain uses TRBV3-1 (or the pseudogene TRBV3-2) with TRBJ1-6; no firm D call. The V end was cut by 5 bases, the J end by 5 bases, with 13 bases between. Germline V gene sequence: CDR1 LGHDT, CDR2 YNNKEL (reference sequence). The CDR3 totals 15 residues. The CDR3 spells CASSGTRTNNSPLHF. CDR3 DNA: TGTGCCAGCAGCGGAACTAGGACCAATAATTCACCCCTCCACTTT.

The DNA of the CDR3 is TGTGCCAGCAGCAAATTAGGGGGCAATTGTAATTCACCCCTCCACTTT. As protein: CASSKLGGNCNSPLHF. This chain uses TRBV21-1 with TRBJ1-6; the tabulated D call, TRBD1, remains unverified against the DNA. TRBV21-1 is a listed pseudogene. This CDR3 comprises 16 residues.

V gene TRBV21-1 combines with J gene TRBJ1-1; the table's D gene call, TRBD1, was not cross checked with the DNA. TRBV21-1 is listed as a pseudogene. The CDR3 runs to 15 residues. CDR3 residues: CASSFRTGTNTEAFF. CDR3 in DNA: TGTGCCAGCAGCTTCAGGACAGGTACGAACACTGAAGCTTTCTTT.

CDR3 DNA: TGTGCCAGTAGTAGAGCAGGGAATCAGCCCCAGCATTTT. Translating it yields CASSRAGNQPQHF. The chain combines TRBV19 with TRBJ1-5; D might be TRBD1 (5 bases). V shed 4 bases and J shed 4 bases, with 8 bases lying between them. CDR3 length: 13 amino acids. In germline, CDR1 is LNHDA, CDR2 SQIVND (reference sequence). Filled out from reference TRBV19 and TRBJ1-5, the complete variable domain reads DGGITQSPKYLFRKEGQNVTLSCEQNLNHDAMYWYRQDPGQGLRLIYYSQIVNDFQKGDIAEGYSVSREKKESFPLTVTSAQKNPTAFYLCASSRAGNQPQHFGDGTRLSIL.

This clone was counted a single time. The V and J genes are TRBV7-8 and TRBJ2-7; D gene ambiguous. From germline, CDR1 is SGHVS and CDR2 FQNEAQ. Trimming took 5 bases from V and 3 from J, leaving 20 bases between them. The CDR3 is made up of 16 amino acids. CDR3 coding DNA: TGTGCCAGCAGCCGCAGCCGGTACCCGACACACTACGAGCAGTACTTC. This encodes CASSRSRYPTHYEQYF.

This sequence joins TRBV5-1 and TRBJ2-4; TRBD2 agrees at 7 bases. The V gene's germline CDR1 is SGHRS and CDR2 YFSETQ. This CDR3 has 13 amino acids. Unmatched junction bases numbered 9, after V lost 7 bases and J lost 8 bases. DNA of the CDR3: TGCGCCAGCGCCTCTGCGGGAGAGGACATTCAGTACTTC. Protein sequence: CASASAGEDIQYF.

The V gene is TRBV19, the J gene TRBJ2-1; the match to TRBD2 covers 9 bases. Trimming at V came to 4 bases and at J to 6 bases, leaving 1 base not matched to a gene. From germline, CDR1 is LNHDA and CDR2 SQIVND (reference sequence). This CDR3 spans 13 amino acids. The CDR3 DNA is TGTGCCAGTAGTAAACTAGCGGGCAATGAGCAGTTCTTC. It codes for CASSKLAGNEQFF.

This chain uses TRBV4-3 with TRBJ2-7; 8 bases fit TRBD2. CDR1 is LGHNA and CDR2 is YSLEER in the germline V gene. Losses at the gene ends were 4 bases for V and 2 bases for J; bases not matched to a gene: 10. The CDR3 length is 16 residues. CDR3 bases: TGCGCCAGCAGCCGCAAACTAGCGGAAGAACCCTACGAGCAGTACTTC. Its translation is CASSRKLAEEPYEQYF.

The V call is TRBV12-5, the J call TRBJ2-2, with 9 positions matching TRBD2. J gave up 4 bases and V 11 bases, and 5 bases lay outside the gene matches. CDR1 and CDR2 from the germline V gene are LGHNT and FRNRAP. The CDR3 consists of 13 residues. The CDR3: CAYSGRATGELFF. In DNA, the CDR3 is TGTGCTTATAGCGGGAGAGCCACCGGGGAGCTGTTTTTT.

This sequence joins TRBV28 and TRBJ2-3; D may be TRBD1 (5 bases). CDR1 MDHEN and CDR2 SYDVKM come from the germline V gene. This CDR3 has 12 residues. V was pared by 5 bases and J by 5 bases, with 8 bases between. CDR3 residues: CASSTGKDTQYF. In DNA form, the CDR3 reads TGTGCCAGCAGTACAGGAAAAGATACGCAGTATTTT.

The V and J genes are TRBV4-2 and TRBJ2-7, with D maybe TRBD1 (5 bases). The CDR3 loop spans 13 amino acids. Per the germline V gene, CDR1 is LGHNA and CDR2 is YNFKEQ. V shed 0 bases and J shed 6 bases, with 9 bases lying between them. In nucleotides, the CDR3 is TGTGCCAGCAGCCAAGATTGGGGCGTCGAGCAGTACTTC. It encodes CASSQDWGVEQYF.

This chain links TRBV13 with TRBJ2-3; D perhaps matches TRBD1 (7 bases). The CDR3 has 17 residues. V lost 4 bases, J lost 1 base, and 18 bases lay in between. The V gene's germline CDR1 is PRHDT and CDR2 FYEKMQ (reference sequence). In DNA, the CDR3 is TGTGCCAGCAGCTCCCTGGGCAGGGGGGTAGGCACAGATACGCAGTATTTT. Encoded protein: CASSSLGRGVGTDTQYF.